Detailed here is one TCR beta chain. The sample carries other DNA sequences with the same CDR3. These data are taken from a study of blood T cell repertoires in COVID-19. Across the study: Samples representing acute and convalescent COVID-19 were sourced from the United States, Italy and Spain. The cDNA or gDNA used as material had been derived from T cells, B-cell-depleted T cells, or PBMCs.

CDR3 length equals 15 residues. CDR1 is SEHNR and CDR2 is FQNEAQ in the germline V gene (reference sequence). J gave up 3 bases and V 5 bases, and 2 bases lay outside the gene matches. It was during active infection that Seattle patients were enrolled and then longitudinally followed. How the authors handled the data: Nucleated cell number was recorded as an estimate derived from reference gene primer amplification. Repertoires were generated with immunoSEQ multiplex PCR, while TCRdb's copy carries only in-frame clones and drops some. V, J and clone size were drawn from that table, and D and trimming were deduced from the DNA. The sample consists of about 290,000 clones, 89% of them appearing once.

Source material: peripheral blood. This TCR derives from a woman in her twenties or thirties with COVID-19, enrolled during active disease. The J gene is TRBJ2-1, the V gene TRBV7-9; 12 bases map to TRBD2. The DNA of the CDR3 is TGTGCCAGCAGCCTGACTAGCGGGGGCTACAATGAGCAGTTCTTC. It encodes CASSLTSGGYNEQFF.